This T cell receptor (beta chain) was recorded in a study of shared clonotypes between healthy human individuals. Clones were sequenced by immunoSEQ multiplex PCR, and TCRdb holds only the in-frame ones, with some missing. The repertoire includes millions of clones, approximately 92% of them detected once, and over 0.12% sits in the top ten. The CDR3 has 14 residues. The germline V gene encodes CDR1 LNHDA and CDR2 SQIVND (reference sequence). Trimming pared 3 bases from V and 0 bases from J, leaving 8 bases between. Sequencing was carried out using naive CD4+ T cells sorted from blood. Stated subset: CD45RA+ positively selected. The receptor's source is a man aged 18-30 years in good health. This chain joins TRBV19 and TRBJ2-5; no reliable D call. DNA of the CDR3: TGTGCCAGTAGTATGAATACAGACCAAGAGACCCAGTACTTC. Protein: CASSMNTDQETQYF.